The 13 T cell receptor beta chains below were found in one sample sequenced in a study of CD8 T cells in Susac syndrome. It was with random hexamers that about 0.45 to 1 ug RNA was reverse transcribed. Via MiXCR, TCRdb re-called the immunoSEQ multiplex PCR reads, giving one row per CDR3 protein. The sample shows under 90,000 distinct CDR3 sequences, roughly 94% of them seen only once. Sequencing was performed on CD8+ T cells from PBMCs. The receptors derive from a human donor with Susac syndrome.

The V gene is TRBV20-1, the J gene TRBJ1-1, with D perhaps TRBD1 (6 bases). The V gene's germline CDR1 is DFQATT and CDR2 SNEGSKA (reference sequence). The CDR3 runs 13 residues. Between the trimmed V and J ends, which lost 3 bases and 3 bases, there was a span of 11 bases. The CDR3 reads CSARGKGDTEAFF. CDR3 DNA sequence: TGCAGTGCTAGGGGGAAGGGGGACACTGAAGCTTTCTTT.

The chain carries TRBV28 and TRBJ1-5, with a weak D call TRBD1 (5 bases). Germline CDR1 reads MDHEN; CDR2 reads SYDVKM. The CDR3 extends over 15 amino acids. V was clipped by 2 bases and J by 0 bases, with 8 bases between them. The CDR3 is CASSLPDTSNQPQHF. In DNA form, the CDR3 reads TGTGCCAGCAGTTTACCGGACACTAGCAATCAGCCCCAGCATTTT.

This clonotype was counted only a few times. This chain joins TRBV29-1 and TRBJ2-7, with a weak D call TRBD1 (6 bases). Per germline, CDR1 SQVTM and CDR2 ANQGSEA. The CDR3 contains 12 residues. Trimming pared 3 bases from V and 5 bases from J, leaving 11 bases between. CDR3 region: CSVEAGVNEQYF. The CDR3 DNA reads TGCAGCGTTGAGGCAGGGGTGAACGAGCAGTACTTC.

The rearrangement uses TRBV9 and TRBJ1-2; a weak D match, TRBD1 (5 bases). Germline CDR1 is SGDLS and CDR2 is YYNGEE. The length of the CDR3 is 12 residues. The V gene lost 3 bases and the J gene lost 5 bases, with 8 bases spanning the gap. CDR3 DNA: TGTGCCAGCAGCGCCGGGGCGTATGGCTACACCTTC. Encoded protein: CASSAGAYGYTF.

This rearrangement joins TRBV12-3 or TRBV12-4 to TRBJ2-3; 7 bases line up with TRBD1. Germline trimming cut 6 bases from V and 1 base from J; bases unmatched to any gene: 4. The CDR3 has 14 residues. The DNA of the CDR3 is TGTGCCAGCAGACCTACAGGGGGCACAGATACGCAGTATTTT. The encoded protein is CASRPTGGTDTQYF.

V usage is TRBV7-8 and J usage is TRBJ2-7, with 12 bases identical to TRBD2. This CDR3 has 15 residues. V gave up 5 bases and J gave up 3 bases; unmatched junction bases: 5. In germline, CDR1 is SGHVS, CDR2 FQNEAQ. DNA of the CDR3: TGTGCCAGCAGCCCTACTAGCGGGAGGATCTACGAGCAGTACTTC. Translated, it gives CASSPTSGRIYEQYF. Drawing the rest from reference TRBV7-8 and TRBJ2-7, the complete variable domain is GAGVSQSPRYKVAKRGQDVALRCDPISGHVSLFWYQQALGQGPEFLTYFQNEAQLDKSGLPSDRFFAERPEGSVSTLKIQRTQQEDSAVYLCASSPTSGRIYEQYFGPGTRLTVT.

This chain uses TRBV7-2 with TRBJ1-1; D uncertain. Germline-derived CDR1 and CDR2 are SGHTA and FQGNSA. The CDR3 sequence is 13 residues long. V lost 5 bases and J 4 bases, leaving 11 bases between the germline ends. CDR3 coding DNA: TGTGCCAGCAGCACGACCCTAGTCACTGAAGCTTTCTTT. This codes for CASSTTLVTEAFF.

This sequence joins TRBV4-1 and TRBJ2-7; D gene uncertain. The CDR3 covers 14 residues. Germline V gene sequence: CDR1 MGHRA, CDR2 YSYEKL. The V end lost 0 bases, the J end lost 3 bases, and 9 bases lay between the germline ends. The CDR3 DNA reads TGCGCCAGCAGCCAAGATCTAGATTACTACGAGCAGTACTTC. This gives the protein CASSQDLDYYEQYF.

The chain employs TRBV7-9 and TRBJ2-5; D may be TRBD2 (6 bases). Between the trimmed V and J ends, which lost 3 bases and 2 bases, there was a span of 13 bases. Per germline, CDR1 SEHNR and CDR2 FQNEAQ (reference sequence). The CDR3 length is 15 residues. The DNA of the CDR3 is TGTGCCAGCAGCTTCCCCCCGGGAGAGCAAGAGACCCAGTACTTC. Protein product: CASSFPPGEQETQYF.

CDR3 in DNA: TGTGCCTGCGAGGACACCGCTCAAGAGACCCAGTACTTC. Its translation is CACEDTAQETQYF. This rearrangement joins TRBV30 to TRBJ2-5; TRBD1 might be the D (5 bases). Per germline, CDR1 GTSNPN and CDR2 SVGIG (reference sequence). This CDR3 has 13 residues. Trimming shortened V by 6 bases and J by 2 bases, and 13 bases separated the two germline ends. Combining the CDR3 with reference TRBV30 and TRBJ2-5 gives the whole variable domain SQTIHQWPATLVQPVGSPLSLECTVEGTSNPNLYWYRQAAGRGLQLLFYSVGIGQISSEVPQNLSASRPQDRQFILSSKKLLLSDSGFYLCACEDTAQETQYFGPGTRLLVL.

The J gene is TRBJ2-2, the V gene TRBV4-3; D is ambiguous. Germline values: CDR1 LGHNA, CDR2 YSLEER. The V gene lost 0 bases and the J gene lost 0 bases, with 8 bases spanning the gap. This CDR3 contains 16 residues. This CDR3 reads CASSQDAPANTGELFF. As DNA, the CDR3 is TGCGCCAGCAGCCAAGATGCTCCAGCGAACACCGGGGAGCTGTTTTTT.

This chain links TRBV5-6 with TRBJ2-7, with D tentatively TRBD1 (5 bases). This CDR3 is 13 amino acids long. In germline, CDR1 is SGHDT, CDR2 YYEEEE. V lost 4 bases and J 6 bases, leaving 14 bases between the germline ends. Here the CDR3 reads CASSRPTASEQYF. CDR3 coding DNA: TGTGCCAGCAGCCGACCGACAGCCAGCGAGCAGTACTTC.

This chain connects TRBV24-1 to TRBJ2-3; perhaps D is TRBD1 or TRBD2 (6 bases each). The germline V and J ends were trimmed by 7 bases and 2 bases, with 15 bases remaining between them. Looked up from germline, CDR1 is KGHDR and CDR2 is SFDVKD. This CDR3 is 15 amino acids long. The CDR3 protein is CATRSRGHNTDTQYF. CDR3 in DNA: TGTGCCACCAGATCGCGGGGACATAACACAGATACGCAGTATTTT.